This TCR beta chain was sequenced for a study of T cells expressing NK-cell markers. On the study more broadly: Sorted CD3+CD56+NKG2C+, CD3+CD56+NKG2C- and CD3+CD56-NKG2C+ T-cell subsets were beta-chain profiled. Study-level results: HCMV specificity of the expanded NKG2C+ T cell clones stayed unclear.

TCR beta libraries carry UMIs added by 5'RACE template switching. TCRdb reanalyzed the 5' RACE reads, giving one entry per CDR3 protein sequence and no DNA. The sample's table shows tens of thousands of distinct CDR3 sequences. The CDR3 has 13 amino acids. Germline V gives CDR1 SGDLS, CDR2 YYNGEE. On this clonotype: Its cognate antigen is unknown.

The chain couples TRBV9 to TRBJ1-6; the D call of TRBD1 rests on TCRdb alone, since no DNA is present to check it. Input material: blood T cells: a sorted CD56 or NKG2C T cell subset, CD4+ or CD8+ T cells, or bulk PBMC T cells (not recorded which). The clonotype was recovered from a man between 18 and 69 years old in good health. The CDR3 reads CASSVDSNSPLHF.